This TCR beta chain was recovered during a study of T cell changes during pregnancy in multiple sclerosis (dated by TCRdb to between 2018 and 2021). With respect to the entire study: In women with multiple sclerosis, the researchers looked at how the T cell repertoire shifted as pregnancy progressed.

This clone was detected only once. Its antigen is not yet known. The input lacks base qualities; no much larger clone sits a single base away. The V end loses 2 bases and the J end loses 5 bases, and a stretch of 13 bases separates them. The CDR3 goes from the cysteine to the phenylalanine over 14 residues. Solely the CDR3 DNA is kept, with 42 bases framed from the first base. CDR1 and CDR2 (SGDLS, YYNGEE) derive from the germline V gene. The library was made by the immunoSEQ multiplex PCR assay. TCRdb provides this immuneACCESS table in a form limited to in-frame rearrangements. Some clones are lacking; in checked studies, under half of them reflect an unresolved V gene, and why the rest are absent is not known. For this sample there are about 84,000 clones; 94% appear just once. The ten biggest clones cover about 1% of the sample.

The input for sequencing was peripheral blood, taken in the second trimester of pregnancy. The TCR sequence derives from a female donor in good health, enrolled as a control in a pregnancy study. This chain is built from TRBV9 and TRBJ2-5; the D gene is perhaps TRBD2, on 6 matching bases. The CDR3 region reads CASSVGLGGETQYF. The nucleotides are TGTGCCAGCAGCGTGGGATTGGGGGGTGAGACCCAGTACTTC.